Each of the 2 T cell receptor beta chains below was sequenced from the same sample in a study of shared clonotypes between healthy human individuals. Measured with immunoSEQ multiplex PCR; TCRdb has only the in-frame clones, and not every one. Of nearly 750,000 clones detected, roughly 72% appear once; the ten largest clones hold under 2%. The source material was memory CD4+ T cells sorted from blood. As to subset: CD45RA-negative fraction. These receptors all come from a woman in her thirties in good health.

This chain joins TRBV19 and TRBJ1-2; no reliable D call. Trimming removed 6 bases at V and 8 bases at J, with 7 bases between. This CDR3 is built from 10 residues. Germline CDR1 is LNHDA and CDR2 is SQIVND (reference sequence). The CDR3 loop is CASSGRGYTF. The CDR3 DNA is TGTGCCAGTAGCGGGAGAGGCTACACCTTC.

The chain employs TRBV11-2 and TRBJ1-1, with a weak D call TRBD1 (5 bases). The germline V gene has CDR1 SGHAT and CDR2 FQNNGV. V gave up 4 bases and J gave up 3 bases, with 15 bases separating them. There are 15 residues in the CDR3. CDR3 sequence reads: CASSSGQPGDTEAFF. The CDR3 DNA reads as TGTGCCAGCAGCTCAGGACAACCTGGGGACACTGAAGCTTTCTTT.